The clone carrying this T cell receptor beta chain was seen a few times. Its antigen is unidentified. The table came from immunoSEQ multiplex PCR; TCRdb's copy has only in-frame clones and leaves some out. The table lists 2 million to 3 million clones, roughly 93% of them singletons. This sample is part of a study of shared clonotypes between healthy human individuals. Notes on the study in general: Exclusively blood specimens were collected; tissue repertoires likely differ. Lower generation probabilities were found for non-shared clonotypes than for those shared by all four donors.

This clonotype originated in a man younger than 35 in good health. Some clones in this sample may be carry-over from other donors' samples. What was sequenced was naive CD4+ T cells from PBMCs. Described subset: CD45RA+ positively selected.

The chain's CDR3 is CAWDKSKNTEAFF. The DNA for the CDR3 is TGTGCCTGGGACAAGTCGAAGAACACTGAAGCTTTCTTT. J is TRBJ1-1 and V is TRBV30; D unresolved. The germline V gene has CDR1 GTSNPN and CDR2 SVGIG (reference sequence). The CDR3 runs to 13 residues. V lost 5 bases, J lost 1 base, and 11 bases lay in between.